This T cell receptor beta chain was captured in a study of blood T cell repertoires in COVID-19. Germline CDR1 SGHTA, CDR2 FQGNSA. V was trimmed by 5 bases and J by 7 bases, leaving 12 bases between them. The CDR3 totals 14 residues. TCRdb's table, derived via immunoSEQ multiplex PCR, lists solely in-frame clones and lacks some. The sample shows about 110,000 clones, around 81% of them seen only once. Sequenced sample: peripheral blood. The TCR sequence derives from a human donor in a cohort sampled during active or convalescent COVID-19. This chain joins TRBV7-2 and TRBJ1-6, with D unresolved. This chain's CDR3 is CASSLNLVNSPLHF. The CDR3 region has the DNA TGTGCCAGCAGCCTTAACCTAGTGAATTCACCCCTCCACTTT.